The source of this TCR beta chain is a study of PD-1 and CTLA-4 blockade in melanoma. Trimming stripped 2 bases from V and 7 bases from J, with 23 bases between. CDR3 size: 17 residues. Looked up from germline, CDR1 is MNHEY and CDR2 is SVGEGT. Sequencing used immunoSEQ multiplex PCR; TCRdb keeps in-frame clones, though not all of them. This table has about 32,000 clones, 88% appearing once. The specimen comprised CD8+ T cells from peripheral blood, sampled from a patient given anti-PD-1 treatment. The receptor's source is a human donor with melanoma. The chain combines TRBV6-2 or TRBV6-3 with TRBJ1-1, with D perhaps matching TRBD1 (5 bases). This CDR3 is CASSYDDPDSTPFEAFF. The CDR3 nucleotides read TGTGCCAGCAGTTACGACGATCCCGACAGTACCCCCTTTGAAGCTTTCTTT.